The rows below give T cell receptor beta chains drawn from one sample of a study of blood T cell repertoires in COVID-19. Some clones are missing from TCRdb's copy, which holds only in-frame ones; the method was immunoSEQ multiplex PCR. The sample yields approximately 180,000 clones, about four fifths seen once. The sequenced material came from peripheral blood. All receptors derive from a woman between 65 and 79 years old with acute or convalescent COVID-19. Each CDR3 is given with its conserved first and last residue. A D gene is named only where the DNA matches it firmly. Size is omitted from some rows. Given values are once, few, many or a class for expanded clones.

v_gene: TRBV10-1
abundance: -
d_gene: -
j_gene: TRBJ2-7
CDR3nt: TGCGCCAGCAGTGAGAAGGTGGGCCTGACCTACGAGCAGTACTTC
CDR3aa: CASSEKVGLTYEQYF

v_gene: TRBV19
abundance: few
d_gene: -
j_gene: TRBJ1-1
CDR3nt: TGTACCCAGGGGAACACTGAAGCTTTCTTT
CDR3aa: CTQGNTEAFF

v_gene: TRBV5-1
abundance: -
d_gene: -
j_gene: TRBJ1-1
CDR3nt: TGCGCCAGCAGCTTGCTGTCAGGAAACACTGAAGCTTTCTTT
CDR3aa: CASSLLSGNTEAFF

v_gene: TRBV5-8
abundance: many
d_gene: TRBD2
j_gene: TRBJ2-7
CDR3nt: TGTGCCAGCAGCTTAGCGGGGGGCTCCACCTACGAGCAGTACTTC
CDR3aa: CASSLAGGSTYEQYF

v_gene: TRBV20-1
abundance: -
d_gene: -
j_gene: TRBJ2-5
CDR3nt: TGCAGTGCTAGCCTAGAGACCCAGTACTTC
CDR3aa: CSASLETQYF

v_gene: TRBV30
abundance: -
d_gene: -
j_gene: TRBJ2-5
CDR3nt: TGTGCGTGGTGGGGGAAGGGGGGGGGCCCTGAGACCCAGTACTTC
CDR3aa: CAWWGKGGGPETQYF

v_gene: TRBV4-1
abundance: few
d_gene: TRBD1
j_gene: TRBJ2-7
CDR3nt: TGCGCCAGCAGCCCGAATAAGGGACAGATCTACGAGCAGTACTTC
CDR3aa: CASSPNKGQIYEQYF

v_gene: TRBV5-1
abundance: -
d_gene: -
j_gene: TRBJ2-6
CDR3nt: TGCGCCAGCACAAAATCGTTACAGAACTCTGGGGCCAACGTCCTGACTTTC
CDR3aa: CASTKSLQNSGANVLTF

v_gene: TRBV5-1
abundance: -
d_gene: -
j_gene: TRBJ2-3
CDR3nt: TGCGCCAGCAGGGCGGGACTTGGCACAGATACGCAGTATTTT
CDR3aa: CASRAGLGTDTQYF

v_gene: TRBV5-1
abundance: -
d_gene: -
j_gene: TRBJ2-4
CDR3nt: TGCGCCAGCAGCTCCTCCCCCGAAAACATTCAGTACTTC
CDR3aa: CASSSSPENIQYF

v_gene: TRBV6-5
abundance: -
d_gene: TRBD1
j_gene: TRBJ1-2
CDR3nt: TGTGCCAGCAGGGCCCGGGACAGGGGGCTTAATGGCTACACCTTC
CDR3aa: CASRARDRGLNGYTF

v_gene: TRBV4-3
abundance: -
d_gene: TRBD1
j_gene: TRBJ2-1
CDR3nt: TGCGCCAGCAGCCAAGTAGGGACAGGTTTTAACAATGAGCAGTTCTTC
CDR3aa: CASSQVGTGFNNEQFF

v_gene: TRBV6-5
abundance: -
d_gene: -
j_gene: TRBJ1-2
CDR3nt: TGTGCCAGCCGGGGGGGCGGACAGTATGGCTACACCTTC
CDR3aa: CASRGGGQYGYTF

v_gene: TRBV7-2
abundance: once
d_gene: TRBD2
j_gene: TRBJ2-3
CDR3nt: TGTGCCAGCAGCTTAGTTCGCGGGACTAGCGGGACGACAGATACGCAGTATTTT
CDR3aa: CASSLVRGTSGTTDTQYF

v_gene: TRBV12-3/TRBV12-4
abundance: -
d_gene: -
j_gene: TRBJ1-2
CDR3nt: TGTGCCAGCACCCCCCAGGGGAACTATGGCTACACCTTC
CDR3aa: CASTPQGNYGYTF

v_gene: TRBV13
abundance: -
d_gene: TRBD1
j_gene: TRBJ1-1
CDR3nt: TGTGCCAGCACCCTACGGGGCAGGGGGCATACTGAAGCTTTCTTT
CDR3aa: CASTLRGRGHTEAFF

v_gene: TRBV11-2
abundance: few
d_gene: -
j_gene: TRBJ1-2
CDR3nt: TGTGCCAGCAGCTTGGTGGGCGCCCCAGGCTACACCTTC
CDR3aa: CASSLVGAPGYTF

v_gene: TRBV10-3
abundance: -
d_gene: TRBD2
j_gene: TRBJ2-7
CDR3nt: TGTGCCATCAGTGAGTCCACTAGCGGAAACTACGAGCAGTACTTC
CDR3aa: CAISESTSGNYEQYF

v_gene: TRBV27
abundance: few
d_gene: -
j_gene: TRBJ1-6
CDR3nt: TGTGCCAGCAGTTTAGGCTGGGGGGGCAGTTCACCCCTCCACTTT
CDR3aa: CASSLGWGGSSPLHF

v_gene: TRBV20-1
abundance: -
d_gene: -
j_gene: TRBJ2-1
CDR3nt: TGCAGTGCAAGTCTAGAAAGTGAGCAGTTCTTC
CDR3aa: CSASLESEQFF

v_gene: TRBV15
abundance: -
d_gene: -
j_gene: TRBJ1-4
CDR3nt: TGTGCCACCAGCAGAGGCAGGGCGATTGAAAAACTGTTTTTT
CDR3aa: CATSRGRAIEKLFF

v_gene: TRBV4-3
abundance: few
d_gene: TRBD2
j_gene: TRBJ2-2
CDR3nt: TGCGCCAGCAGCCGACACATAGCGGGAGTAGGCGCCGGGGAGCTGTTTTTT
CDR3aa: CASSRHIAGVGAGELFF

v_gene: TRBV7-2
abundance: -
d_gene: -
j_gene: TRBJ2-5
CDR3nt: TGTGCCAGCAGCGGCATACGGGGGAGCCAAGAGACCCAGTACTTC
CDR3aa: CASSGIRGSQETQYF

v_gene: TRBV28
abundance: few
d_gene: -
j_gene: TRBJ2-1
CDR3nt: TGTGCCAGCAGTTTATCAGTGTTCTACAATGAGCAGTTCTTC
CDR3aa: CASSLSVFYNEQFF

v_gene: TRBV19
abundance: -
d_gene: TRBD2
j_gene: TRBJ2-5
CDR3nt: TGTGCCAGTAGTATTCCCAGCGGGGGGTTCCAGTACTTC
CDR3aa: CASSIPSGGFQYF

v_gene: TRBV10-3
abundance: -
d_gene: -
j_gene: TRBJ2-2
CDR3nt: TGTGCCATCAGTGTCAAAGGCCGGGGGACCGGGGAGCTGTTTTTT
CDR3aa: CAISVKGRGTGELFF

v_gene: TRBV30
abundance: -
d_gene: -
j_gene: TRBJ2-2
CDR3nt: TGTGCCTGCCCAGGGGATTTCTGGGACACCGGGGAGCTGTTTTTT
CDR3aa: CACPGDFWDTGELFF

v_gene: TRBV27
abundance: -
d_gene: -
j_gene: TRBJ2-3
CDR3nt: TGTGCCAGCAGAACAGGGTCGGGGTACACAGATACGCAGTATTTT
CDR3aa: CASRTGSGYTDTQYF

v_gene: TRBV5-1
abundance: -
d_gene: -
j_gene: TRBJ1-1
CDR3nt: TGCGCCAGCAGCTTGATGACAGGATTGAACACTGAAGCTTTCTTT
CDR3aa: CASSLMTGLNTEAFF

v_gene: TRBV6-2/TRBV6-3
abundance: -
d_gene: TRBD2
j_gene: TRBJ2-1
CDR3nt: TGTGCCAGCAGTTACCCGGAACTAGCGGGAGGTCGCTCCTACAATGAGCAGTTCTTC
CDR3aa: CASSYPELAGGRSYNEQFF

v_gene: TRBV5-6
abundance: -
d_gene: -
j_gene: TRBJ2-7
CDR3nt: TGTGCCAGCAGCTTGGGGGGGACACTGCCTTACGAGCAGTACTTC
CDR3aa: CASSLGGTLPYEQYF

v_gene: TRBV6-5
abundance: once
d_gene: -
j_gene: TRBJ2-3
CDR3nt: TGTGCCAGCAGTACTCTTGATACGCAGTATTTT
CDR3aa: CASSTLDTQYF

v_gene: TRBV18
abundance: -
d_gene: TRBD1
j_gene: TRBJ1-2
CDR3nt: TGTGCCAGCTCCCCAAAAATGGGACAGGGGGCCGATGGCTACACCTTC
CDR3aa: CASSPKMGQGADGYTF

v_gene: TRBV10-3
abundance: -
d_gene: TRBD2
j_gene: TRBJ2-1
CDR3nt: TGTGCCATCAGTGAGTCGAAAGCGGGGGGGCATAATGAGCAGTTCTTC
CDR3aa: CAISESKAGGHNEQFF

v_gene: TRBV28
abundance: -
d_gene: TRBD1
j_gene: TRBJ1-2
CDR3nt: TGTGCCAGCAGTACGTCCACAGGGGTCTATGGCTACACCTTC
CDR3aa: CASSTSTGVYGYTF

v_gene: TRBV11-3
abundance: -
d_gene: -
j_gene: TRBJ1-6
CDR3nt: TGTGCCAGCAGCTTAGCCGGAGGGCCCCTCCACTTT
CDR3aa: CASSLAGGPLHF

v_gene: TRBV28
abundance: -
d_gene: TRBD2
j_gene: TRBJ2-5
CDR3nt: TGTGCCAGCAGTTTAAGTTTCCGGGGGGGGTACCAAGAGACCCAGTACTTC
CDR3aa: CASSLSFRGGYQETQYF

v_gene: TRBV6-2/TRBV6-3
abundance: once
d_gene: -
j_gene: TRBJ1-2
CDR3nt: TGTGCCAGCAGCCCCAATGGCCCTAACTATGGCTACACCTTC
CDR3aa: CASSPNGPNYGYTF

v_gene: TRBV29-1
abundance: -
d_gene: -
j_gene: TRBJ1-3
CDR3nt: TGCAGCGTTGAGGGAGGGAGTTCTGGAAACACCATATATTTT
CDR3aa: CSVEGGSSGNTIYF

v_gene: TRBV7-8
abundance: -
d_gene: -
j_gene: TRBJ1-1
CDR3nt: TGTGCCAGCAGCTTAGGTGTCAGGTCTCTAGAAGCTTTCTTT
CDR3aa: CASSLGVRSLEAFF

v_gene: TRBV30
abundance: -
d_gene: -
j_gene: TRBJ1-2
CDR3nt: TGTGCCTGGATACGAAACCGGGGCAGGGGCTATGGCTACACCTTC
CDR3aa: CAWIRNRGRGYGYTF

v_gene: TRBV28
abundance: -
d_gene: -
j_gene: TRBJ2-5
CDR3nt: TGTGCCAGCAGCTACAAGTTGGTGGAGATGGTCTGGACCCAGTACTTC
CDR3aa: CASSYKLVEMVWTQYF

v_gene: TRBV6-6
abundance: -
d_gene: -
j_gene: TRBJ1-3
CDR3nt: TGTGCCAGCAGTTCGGAGTTCTCTGGAAACACCATATATTTT
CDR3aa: CASSSEFSGNTIYF

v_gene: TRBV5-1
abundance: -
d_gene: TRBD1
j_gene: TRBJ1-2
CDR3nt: TGCGCCAGCAGCTTGGGTCCGGGACAGGGGACCTTCGGGGGCTACACCTTC
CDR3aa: CASSLGPGQGTFGGYTF

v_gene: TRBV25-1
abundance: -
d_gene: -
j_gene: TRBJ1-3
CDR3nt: TGTGCCAGCAGCCCCGGGGGAGGTCCAGGGGGAAACACCATATATTTT
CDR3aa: CASSPGGGPGGNTIYF

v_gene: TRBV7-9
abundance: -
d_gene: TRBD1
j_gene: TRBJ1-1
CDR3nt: TGTGCCAGCAGCTTAGATGGGACAGGGAGGACTGAAGCTTTCTTT
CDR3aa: CASSLDGTGRTEAFF

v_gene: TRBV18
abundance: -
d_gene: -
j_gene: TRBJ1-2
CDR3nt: TGTGCCAGCTCACCAGACATCGGGATCTATGGCTACACCTTC
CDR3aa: CASSPDIGIYGYTF

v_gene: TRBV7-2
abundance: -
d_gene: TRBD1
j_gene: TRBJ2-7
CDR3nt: TGTGCCAGCAGCCCCGGACAGGGCTACGAGCAGTACTTC
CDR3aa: CASSPGQGYEQYF

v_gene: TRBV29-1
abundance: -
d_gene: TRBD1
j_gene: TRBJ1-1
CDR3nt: TGCAGCGTTTCCGGGACAGGGGAAGCTTTCTTT
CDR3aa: CSVSGTGEAFF

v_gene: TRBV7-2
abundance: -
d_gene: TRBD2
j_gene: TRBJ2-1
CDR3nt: TGTGCCAGCAGCTTACGGTACTCTAGCGGGGTCAATGAGCAGTTCTTC
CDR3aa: CASSLRYSSGVNEQFF

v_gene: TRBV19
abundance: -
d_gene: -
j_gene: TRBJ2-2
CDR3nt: TGTGCCAGTAGTATTGAGGGCAGAGCTAACACCGGGGAGCTGTTTTTT
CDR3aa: CASSIEGRANTGELFF

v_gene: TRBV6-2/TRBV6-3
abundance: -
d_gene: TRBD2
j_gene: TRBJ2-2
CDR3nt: TGTGCCAGCAGTCTCGGGGGGACTAGAAACACCGGGGAGCTGTTTTTT
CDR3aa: CASSLGGTRNTGELFF

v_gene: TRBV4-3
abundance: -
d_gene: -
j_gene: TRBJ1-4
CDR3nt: TGCGCCAGCAGCCAAGATCGGGGAAAACTGTTTTTT
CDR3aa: CASSQDRGKLFF

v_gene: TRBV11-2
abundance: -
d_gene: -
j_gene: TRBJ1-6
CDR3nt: TGTGCCAGCAGCCCGGAAACAGGGTCCAGGCCCCTCCACTTT
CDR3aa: CASSPETGSRPLHF

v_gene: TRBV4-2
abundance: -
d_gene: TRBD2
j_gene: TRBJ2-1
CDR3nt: TGTGCCAGCAGCCAAGATGGCACTAGCGCTTCGCAGTTCTTC
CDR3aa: CASSQDGTSASQFF